These 17 T cell receptor beta chains were all obtained from the same sample, sequenced in a study of OX40 agonist ivuxolimab in advanced cancers. Libraries were prepared by immunoSEQ multiplex PCR; TCRdb keeps only in-frame clonotypes and omits some of them. This table has over 40,000 clones, about 80% appearing once. The source was CD4+ or CD8+ T cells sorted from blood, collected in a trial of the OX40 agonist ivuxolimab. Receptors originate from an adult with an advanced solid tumor such as melanoma, head and neck, liver or kidney cancer.

This chain connects TRBV29-1 to TRBJ1-4, with D possibly TRBD1 on 5 matching bases. The CDR3 is 19 amino acids. Deletions cut 4 bases from V and 3 bases from J, with 27 bases between. Germline CDR1 and CDR2: SQVTM and ANQGSEA. Written as DNA, the CDR3 is TGCAGCGTTGTTTTAGGCCGGGACCCTCCGACTGCAGCTAATGAAAAACTGTTTTTT. Its translation: CSVVLGRDPPTAANEKLFF.

The V and J genes are TRBV7-9 and TRBJ2-4; D is unresolved. The CDR3 is 15 amino acids. Trimming stripped 1 base from V and 3 bases from J, with 10 bases between. The V gene's germline CDR1 is SEHNR and CDR2 FQNEAQ (reference sequence). The CDR3 coding sequence is TGTGCCAGCAGCTTAGTGTTAGGAAACAAAAACATTCAGTACTTC. It codes for CASSLVLGNKNIQYF.

This clone was counted a single time. The V call is TRBV5-4, the J call TRBJ2-1, with 10 bases aligning to TRBD2. The trim removed 1 base at V and 10 bases at J, leaving 20 bases unmatched. CDR3 length: 19 residues. Germline CDR1 and CDR2: SGHNT and YYREEE (reference sequence). CDR3 nucleotides: TGTGCCAGCAGCTTGAGGGGTAGCGGGGGGCCCCCCATTCGGTACGAGCAGTTCTTC. It specifies CASSLRGSGGPPIRYEQFF.

The gene calls are TRBV13 and TRBJ2-3, with 7 bases identical to TRBD2. Per the germline V gene, CDR1 is PRHDT and CDR2 is FYEKMQ (reference sequence). V dropped 3 bases and J dropped 0; count of bases not matched to a gene: 3. This CDR3 is 15 amino acids long. The CDR3: CASSLEGGSTDTQYF. The CDR3 DNA reads TGTGCCAGCAGCTTGGAGGGAGGGAGCACAGATACGCAGTATTTT.

The chain is built from TRBV29-1 and TRBJ2-5; no definite D call. Germline V gene data show CDR1 as SQVTM and CDR2 as ANQGSEA. The CDR3 consists of 12 residues. V was cut by 5 bases and J by 1 base, with 8 bases left in between. CDR3 DNA sequence: TGCAGCGTTTCGTGGGGCCAAGAGACCCAGTACTTC. Amino acid sequence: CSVSWGQETQYF.

The DNA of the CDR3 is TGTGCCAGGGGTCTAGATCACACCGGGGAGCTGTTTTTT. Protein: CARGLDHTGELFF. The J gene is TRBJ2-2, the V gene TRBV21-1; the table's TRBD2 call for D was not verified on the DNA. TRBV21-1 has pseudogene status. The CDR3 covers 13 residues.

The chain links TRBV7-9 to TRBJ2-3, with D unresolved. V dropped 3 bases and J dropped 1 base, with 5 bases sitting between them. The CDR3 runs to 13 residues. Germline assignment: CDR1 SEHNR and CDR2 FQNEAQ (reference sequence). The CDR3 spells CASSFTRTDTQYF. In DNA, the CDR3 is TGTGCCAGCAGCTTCACTCGCACAGATACGCAGTATTTT.

The CDR3 DNA reads TGCAGCGTTCGGTACAGGGTAAATTCACCCCTCCACTTT. This gives the protein CSVRYRVNSPLHF. The chain is built from TRBV29-1 and TRBJ1-6, with a possible D match to TRBD1 (6 bases). V was trimmed by 5 bases and J by 7 bases, leaving 12 bases between them. This CDR3 spans 13 amino acids. CDR1 is SQVTM and CDR2 is ANQGSEA in the germline V gene.

CDR3: CASSQVGQAGGNSPLHF. In DNA form, the CDR3 reads TGTGCCAGCAGCCAAGTGGGTCAGGCCGGCGGGAATTCACCCCTCCACTTT. V is TRBV4-2 and J is TRBJ1-6; unclear D gene. V gave up 1 base and J gave up 7 bases, with 17 bases separating them. The CDR3 totals 17 residues. Germline CDR1 LGHNA, CDR2 YNFKEQ.

This chain joins TRBV9 and TRBJ2-3, with 7 bases aligning to TRBD2. The CDR3 contains 15 residues. CDR1 SGDLS and CDR2 YYNGEE come from the germline V gene. Trimming cost V 4 bases and J 4 bases; bases outside gene matches: 9. The CDR3 spells CASSSPRGRADTQYF. The CDR3 coding sequence is TGTGCCAGCAGCTCCCCACGGGGGAGGGCAGATACGCAGTATTTT.

The V gene is TRBV10-3, the J gene TRBJ2-7, with 12 bases aligning to TRBD1. This CDR3 region has 14 residues. With 6 bases clipped from V and 9 bases from J, the junction kept 9 bases outside the gene matches. Germline values: CDR1 ENHRY, CDR2 SYGVKD. CDR3 coding DNA: TGTGCCATCAGCCCGGGACAGGGGGCGCAGGTGCAGTACTTC. This encodes CAISPGQGAQVQYF.

V and J are TRBV2 and TRBJ2-7; tentatively, D is TRBD1 or TRBD2 (5 bases each). The CDR3 spans 15 residues. Germline assignment: CDR1 SNHLY and CDR2 FYNNEI. V was clipped by 1 base and J by 2 bases, with 12 bases between them. CDR3 sequence: CASSEGWDVTYEQYF. CDR3 coding DNA: TGTGCCAGCAGTGAAGGTTGGGACGTCACCTACGAGCAGTACTTC. The full variable domain, with the rest looked up from reference TRBV2 and TRBJ2-7, is EPEVTQTPSHQVTQMGQEVILRCVPISNHLYFYWYRQILGQKVEFLVSFYNNEISEKSEIFDDQFSVERPDGSNFTLKIRSTKLEDSAMYFCASSEGWDVTYEQYFGPGTRLTVT.

V usage is TRBV2 and J usage is TRBJ1-5; D may be TRBD1 (5 bases). V was clipped by 6 bases and J by 2 bases, with 14 bases between them. Per the germline V gene, CDR1 is SNHLY and CDR2 is FYNNEI. This CDR3 is built from 15 residues. DNA of the CDR3: TGTGCCAGCAGAGCCCAGGGAGGTGGCAATCAGCCCCAGCATTTT. This encodes CASRAQGGGNQPQHF.

The chain couples TRBV2 to TRBJ2-1, with D maybe TRBD1 (6 bases). Germline V lookup: CDR1 SNHLY, CDR2 FYNNEI. Trimming removed 6 bases at V and 0 bases at J, with 9 bases between. The CDR3 is 14 amino acids. The CDR3 bases are TGTGCCAGCAGCACAGGGTTCTCCTACAATGAGCAGTTCTTC. Its protein is CASSTGFSYNEQFF.

CDR3 sequence (DNA): TGTGCCAGCAGCTTACGGGGGAGCAATCAGCCCCAGCATTTT. Its translation: CASSLRGSNQPQHF. J is TRBJ1-5 and V is TRBV5-4, with a possible D match to TRBD1 (5 bases). Deletions cut 2 bases from V and 1 base from J, with 7 bases between. CDR3 size: 14 residues. Germline V CDR1 and CDR2: SGHNT, YYREEE (reference sequence).

The chain carries TRBV5-1 and TRBJ1-6, with D perhaps TRBD1 (6 bases). The CDR3 contains 16 residues. Trimming took off 4 bases at V and 0 bases at J, with 11 bases between the two ends. Germline V gene lookup returns CDR1 SGHRS and CDR2 YFSETQ. The CDR3 DNA reads TGCGCCAGCAGCCTCGGGACAAGCTCCTATAATTCACCCCTCCACTTT. This codes for CASSLGTSSYNSPLHF.

This chain links TRBV5-4 with TRBJ2-3; 12 positions match TRBD2. CDR3 length: 14 residues. The J segment lost 9 bases and the V segment lost 6 bases, leaving 8 bases of the junction unmatched. Germline loops: CDR1 SGHNT, CDR2 YYREEE (reference sequence). The CDR3: CASIQTSGGDTQYF. The CDR3 DNA reads TGTGCCAGCATACAGACTAGCGGGGGTGACACGCAGTATTTT.